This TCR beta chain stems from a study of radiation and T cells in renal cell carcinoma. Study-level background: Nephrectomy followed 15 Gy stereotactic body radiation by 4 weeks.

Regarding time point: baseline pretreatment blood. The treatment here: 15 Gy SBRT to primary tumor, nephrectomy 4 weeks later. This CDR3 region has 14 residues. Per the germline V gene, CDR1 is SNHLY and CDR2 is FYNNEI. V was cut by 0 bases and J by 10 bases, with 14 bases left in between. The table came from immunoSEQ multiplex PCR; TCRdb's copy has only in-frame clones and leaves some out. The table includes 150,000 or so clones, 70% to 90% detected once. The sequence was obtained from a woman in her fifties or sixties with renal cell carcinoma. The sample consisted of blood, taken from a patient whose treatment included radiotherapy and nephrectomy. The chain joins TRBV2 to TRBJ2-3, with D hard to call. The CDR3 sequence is CASSEALSLFPQYF. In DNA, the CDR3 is TGTGCCAGCAGTGAAGCGTTGTCCCTTTTTCCGCAGTATTTT.